This record concerns one TCR beta chain sequence. The antigen is unknown. This specimen belongs to a study of CD8+ T cells in alopecia areata. Study information: Treated patients took oral tofacitinib at 5 to 10 mg twice daily.

V gave up 6 bases and J gave up 0 bases, with 13 bases separating them. The CDR3 runs 15 residues. Germline V gene lookup returns CDR1 SEHNR and CDR2 FQNEAQ (reference sequence). Study-wide results and caveats: Sequencing of scalp samples also includes resident alphabeta T cells from normal skin. Tofacitinib significantly lowered scalp clonality and expanded CD8+ clones among the top 100.

Treatment reported: oral pan-JAK inhibitor, 5-10 mg twice daily. Alopecia areata patients provided lesional scalp punch biopsies and peripheral blood. The authors extracted RNA and reverse transcribed it into cDNA as the sequencing template. Assay: immunoSEQ multiplex PCR; the TCRdb copy retains only in-frame clones and omits some. The sample lists 95,000 to 120,000 clones, less than 60% occurring once. The specimen was CD4+ T cells sorted from blood, collected at week 24, from a patient treated with tofacitinib. This TCR came from a human donor with alopecia areata. The chain recombines TRBV7-9 with TRBJ2-3; no firm D call. The CDR3: CASSQPSGSTDTQYF. The CDR3 DNA follows: TGTGCCAGCAGTCAACCCTCCGGGAGCACAGATACGCAGTATTTT. The whole variable domain, remainder taken from reference TRBV7-9 and TRBJ2-3, is DTGVSQNPRHKITKRGQNVTFRCDPISEHNRLYWYRQTLGQGPEFLTYFQNEAQLEKSRLLSDRFSAERPKGSFSTLEIQRTEQGDSAMYLCASSQPSGSTDTQYFGPGTRLTVL.